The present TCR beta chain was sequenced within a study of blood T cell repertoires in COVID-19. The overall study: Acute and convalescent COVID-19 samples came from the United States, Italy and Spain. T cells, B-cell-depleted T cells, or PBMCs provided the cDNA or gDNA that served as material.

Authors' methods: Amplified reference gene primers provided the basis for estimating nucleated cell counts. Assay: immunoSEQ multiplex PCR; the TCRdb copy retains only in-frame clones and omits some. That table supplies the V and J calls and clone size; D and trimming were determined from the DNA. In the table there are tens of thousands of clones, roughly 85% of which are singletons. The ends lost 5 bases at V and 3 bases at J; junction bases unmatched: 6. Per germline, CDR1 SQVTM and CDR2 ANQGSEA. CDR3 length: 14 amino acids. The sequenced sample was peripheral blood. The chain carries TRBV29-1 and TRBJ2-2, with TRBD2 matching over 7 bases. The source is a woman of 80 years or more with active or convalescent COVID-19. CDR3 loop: CSVRLAPDTGELFF. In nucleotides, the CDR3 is TGCAGCGTTCGACTAGCCCCGGACACCGGGGAGCTGTTTTTT.